This TCR beta chain emerged from a study of OX40 agonist ivuxolimab in advanced cancers. The length of the CDR3 is 17 residues. J was trimmed by 0 bases and V by 3 bases; bases with no gene match: 3. The germline CDR1 and CDR2 sequences are MNHNS and SASEGT. Sequencing used immunoSEQ multiplex PCR; TCRdb keeps in-frame clones, though not all of them. This table has about 93,000 clones, about 91% appearing once. Sequencing used CD4+ or CD8+ T cells sorted from blood, obtained in a trial of the OX40 agonist ivuxolimab. The receptor was derived from an adult with an advanced solid tumor such as melanoma, head and neck, liver or kidney cancer. The rearrangement joins TRBV6-1 to TRBJ2-2, with 11 positions matching TRBD2. The CDR3 DNA sequence: TGTGCCAGCAGTGAGGAACTAGCGGGAGCGAACACCGGGGAGCTGTTTTTT. Its translation: CASSEELAGANTGELFF.